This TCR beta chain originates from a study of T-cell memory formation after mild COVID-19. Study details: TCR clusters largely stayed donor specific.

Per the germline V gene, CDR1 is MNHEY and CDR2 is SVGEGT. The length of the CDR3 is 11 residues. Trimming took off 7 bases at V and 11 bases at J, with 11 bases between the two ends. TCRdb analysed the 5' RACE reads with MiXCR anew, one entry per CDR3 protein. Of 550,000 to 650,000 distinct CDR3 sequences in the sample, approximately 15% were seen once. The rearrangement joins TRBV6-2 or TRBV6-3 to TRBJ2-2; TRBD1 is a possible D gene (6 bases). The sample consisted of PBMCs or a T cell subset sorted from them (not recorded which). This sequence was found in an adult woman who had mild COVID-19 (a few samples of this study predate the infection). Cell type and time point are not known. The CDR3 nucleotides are TGTGCCAGCACTTTCGGGACAGAGCTGTTTTTT. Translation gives CASTFGTELFF.